The 18 T cell receptor beta chains listed next were all sequenced from one sample in a study of T cell clonotyping in hematopoietic cell transplantation. Libraries were prepared by immunoSEQ multiplex PCR; TCRdb keeps only in-frame clonotypes and omits some of them. This table has fewer than 80,000 clones, 94% appearing once. Sequenced sample: peripheral blood mononuclear cells. The receptors come from a man in his forties or fifties in good health. Some clones in this sample may be carry-over from other donors' samples.

J is TRBJ2-6 and V is TRBV28, with 8 bases identical to TRBD2. J lost 1 base, V lost 7 bases, and 12 bases had no gene match. The CDR3 totals 18 residues. The germline CDR1 and CDR2 sequences are MDHEN and SYDVKM. This CDR3 reads CASTLGPGLDSGANVLTF. In nucleotides, the CDR3 is TGTGCCAGCACCCTTGGACCGGGACTAGATTCTGGGGCCAACGTCCTGACTTTC.

V usage is TRBV19 and J usage is TRBJ1-4; TRBD1 agrees at 7 bases. Germline CDR1 LNHDA, CDR2 SQIVND (reference sequence). The length of the CDR3 is 16 residues. The V and J ends lost 6 bases and 5 bases, in that order; junction bases with no gene match: 12. The CDR3 DNA sequence: TGTGCCAGTAGGGCGAAACTACAGGGGAAGAATGAAAAACTGTTTTTT. Its translation: CASRAKLQGKNEKLFF.

The chain links TRBV5-1 to TRBJ1-4; no clear D gene. This CDR3 comprises 15 residues. V dropped 4 bases and J dropped 4 bases, with 14 bases sitting between them. The germline V gene encodes CDR1 SGHRS and CDR2 YFSETQ. CDR3 in DNA: TGCGCCAGCAGCCCGATTGGGAGCTATAATGAAAAACTGTTTTTT. Translating gives CASSPIGSYNEKLFF.

This chain uses TRBV30 with TRBJ2-7; D tentatively reads TRBD1 or TRBD2 (6 bases each). The length of the CDR3 is 13 residues. V was pared by 5 bases and J by 4 bases, with 15 bases between. The germline CDR1 and CDR2 sequences are GTSNPN and SVGIG (reference sequence). The CDR3 region has the DNA TGTGCCTGGGGGGAGGTCAGGGGATACGAGCAGTACTTC. Its translation is CAWGEVRGYEQYF.

This chain connects TRBV7-9 to TRBJ2-3; D perhaps matches TRBD2 (6 bases). The CDR3 spans 16 residues. Germline V lookup: CDR1 SEHNR, CDR2 FQNEAQ (reference sequence). V lost 5 bases and J 8 bases, leaving 23 bases between the germline ends. The CDR3 DNA reads as TGTGCCAGCAGCGGGCGGGAAGCTCTCTCAATTATTACGCAGTATTTT. It codes for CASSGREALSIITQYF.

The chain uses TRBV5-1 and TRBJ1-2; D gene unclear. Germline-derived CDR1 and CDR2 are SGHRS and YFSETQ. With 0 bases removed from V and 4 bases from J, the gap between germline ends came to 7 bases. The CDR3 extends over 13 amino acids. The CDR3 region is CASSLEQPYGYTF. The CDR3 bases are TGCGCCAGCAGCTTGGAACAGCCCTATGGCTACACCTTC.

The V gene is TRBV28, the J gene TRBJ2-5, with TRBD1 identical over 9 bases. Germline loops: CDR1 MDHEN, CDR2 SYDVKM. The V and J ends lost 6 bases and 1 base, in that order; junction bases with no gene match: 9. The CDR3 totals 16 residues. The CDR3, as DNA: TGTGCCAGCAGGACGTCGGGACAGGGCAGCCAAGAGACCCAGTACTTC. Amino acid sequence: CASRTSGQGSQETQYF.

This clone was counted only a few times. J is TRBJ1-2 and V is TRBV28; TRBD1 agrees at 10 bases. Germline V CDR1 and CDR2: MDHEN, SYDVKM. The CDR3 contains 15 residues. The trim removed 6 bases at V and 8 bases at J, leaving 12 bases unmatched. The CDR3 here is CASSTVGTGVVGYTF. The CDR3 DNA reads TGTGCCAGCAGCACCGTGGGGACAGGGGTTGTAGGCTACACCTTC.

The chain is built from TRBV7-9 and TRBJ2-7, with 16 bases fitting TRBD2. The V and J ends lost 5 bases and 7 bases, in that order; junction bases with no gene match: 5. Looked up from germline, CDR1 is SEHNR and CDR2 is FQNEAQ (reference sequence). The CDR3 sequence is 15 residues long. CDR3 nucleotides: TGTGCCAGCAGCCTCGGGACTAGCGGGAGGGGAGAGCAGTACTTC. Protein sequence: CASSLGTSGRGEQYF.

V gene TRBV5-1 combines with J gene TRBJ2-5; TRBD2 agrees at 8 bases. J gave up 3 bases and V 3 bases, and 4 bases lay outside the gene matches. The CDR3 is made up of 14 amino acids. The germline V gene has CDR1 SGHRS and CDR2 YFSETQ. The CDR3 spells CASSSTGGKETQYF. The DNA for the CDR3 is TGCGCCAGCAGCTCTACGGGGGGGAAAGAGACCCAGTACTTC.

The chain uses TRBV4-1 and TRBJ1-2; D gene unclear. Looked up from germline, CDR1 is MGHRA and CDR2 is YSYEKL. The CDR3 has 16 residues. V gave up 1 base and J gave up 4 bases, with 16 bases separating them. The CDR3 region has the DNA TGCGCCAGCAGCCAAGGGAATAGGAAGGAAGTCTATGGCTACACCTTC. Its protein is CASSQGNRKEVYGYTF.

The genes are TRBV28 and TRBJ2-7, with TRBD2 identical over 11 bases. Germline CDR1 MDHEN, CDR2 SYDVKM. The ends lost 3 bases at V and 7 bases at J; junction bases unmatched: 17. This CDR3 is 18 amino acids long. CDR3 loop: CASSFVLAGGSLSVEQYF. CDR3 bases: TGTGCCAGCAGTTTTGTGCTAGCGGGAGGATCGCTCAGTGTAGAGCAGTACTTC.

V gene TRBV7-2 combines with J gene TRBJ2-7, with unresolved D. Trimming took 2 bases from V and 2 from J, leaving 10 bases between them. This CDR3 spans 14 amino acids. Per germline, CDR1 SGHTA and CDR2 FQGNSA. The CDR3 here is CASSLSSRAYEQYF. Here the CDR3 DNA reads TGTGCCAGCAGCTTAAGTTCTCGGGCCTACGAGCAGTACTTC.

The chain joins TRBV6-5 to TRBJ2-5; the D is unclear. CDR3 length: 14 residues. V was shortened by 6 bases and J by 4 bases, with 15 bases between the two germline ends. Germline V gives CDR1 MNHEY, CDR2 SVGAGI. CDR3 region: CASSLFSPGETQYF. Here the CDR3 DNA reads TGTGCCAGCAGCCTATTTAGCCCGGGAGAGACCCAGTACTTC.

The chain links TRBV5-1 to TRBJ1-2; D is undetermined. Per germline, CDR1 SGHRS and CDR2 YFSETQ. V was shortened by 7 bases and J by 7 bases, with 20 bases between the two germline ends. The CDR3 sequence is 14 residues long. Here the CDR3 reads CASGPGTGVLGYTF. CDR3 coding DNA: TGCGCCAGCGGGCCTGGAACGGGCGTCCTTGGCTACACCTTC.

The V and J genes are TRBV13 and TRBJ2-4, with TRBD2 as a possible D gene (7 bases). This CDR3 comprises 15 residues. Germline assignment: CDR1 PRHDT and CDR2 FYEKMQ (reference sequence). The ends were cut back, 2 bases at V and 6 bases at J, with 14 bases in the middle. DNA of the CDR3: TGTGCCAGCAGCTTACCGGGGGGCAATGGAAACATTCAGTACTTC. Its protein is CASSLPGGNGNIQYF.

In DNA, the CDR3 is TGTGCCAGCAGTGTAGCGGGAGTGAACGAGCAGTACTTC. Protein: CASSVAGVNEQYF. The chain is built from TRBV7-2 and TRBJ2-7, with 9 bases that match TRBD2. CDR1 SGHTA and CDR2 FQGNSA come from the germline V gene. The CDR3 is 13 residues long. With 6 bases clipped from V and 5 bases from J, the junction kept 5 bases outside the gene matches.

V and J are TRBV5-1 and TRBJ2-5; 8 bases are shared with TRBD1. The length of the CDR3 is 14 residues. Germline trimming cut 0 bases from V and 7 bases from J; bases unmatched to any gene: 5. Looked up from germline, CDR1 is SGHRS and CDR2 is YFSETQ. The CDR3 nucleotides read TGCGCCAGCAGCTTGGGGACAGGGAGAGGGACCCAGTACTTC. Its translation is CASSLGTGRGTQYF. Using reference TRBV5-1 and TRBJ2-5 for the parts outside the CDR3, the full variable domain is KAGVTQTPRYLIKTRGQQVTLSCSPISGHRSVSWYQQTPGQGLQFLFEYFSETQRNKGNFPGRFSGRQFSNSRSEMNVSTLELGDSALYLCASSLGTGRGTQYFGPGTRLLVL.